Following are 9 T cell receptor beta chains from one sample sequenced in a study of cytomegalovirus exposure and HLA in healthy donors. It was with 60 Vbeta and 13 Jbeta primers that the PCR ran. Repertoires were generated with immunoSEQ multiplex PCR, while TCRdb's copy carries only in-frame clones and drops some. The table records under 200,000 clones, almost 85% of them present only once. Sample: PBMCs. The receptors were sampled from a woman aged 45 to 65 in good health and CMV-seronegative.

This clone was picked up a small number of times. This chain connects TRBV4-1 to TRBJ2-2, with a tentative D call TRBD2 (5 bases). V dropped 0 bases and J dropped 3 bases, with 14 bases sitting between them. The CDR3 contains 17 residues. Germline values: CDR1 MGHRA, CDR2 YSYEKL. As DNA, the CDR3 is TGCGCCAGCAGCCAAGATCTCAGGAGGACGGACACCGGGGAGCTGTTTTTT. This sequence encodes CASSQDLRRTDTGELFF.

The chain couples TRBV2 to TRBJ2-7, with 9 bases lining up with TRBD1. Germline V gene sequence: CDR1 SNHLY, CDR2 FYNNEI. This CDR3 is built from 12 residues. V was clipped by 6 bases and J by 9 bases; unmatched bases: 6. CDR3 coding DNA: TGTGCCAGCAGCGACCGGGACAGGGTGCAGTACTTC. Protein: CASSDRDRVQYF.

The CDR3: CASSGRDSWTGELFF. CDR3 DNA: TGCGCCAGCAGCGGGCGGGACTCCTGGACCGGGGAGCTGTTTTTT. This rearrangement joins TRBV5-1 to TRBJ2-2; D is perhaps TRBD2 (6 bases). The germline V gene has CDR1 SGHRS and CDR2 YFSETQ. The CDR3 has 15 residues. Trimming stripped 4 bases from V and 5 bases from J, with 15 bases between.

This clone was seen more than once but under ten times. The rearrangement links TRBV2 to TRBJ1-4, with a weak D call TRBD1 (5 bases). The V and J ends lost 8 bases and 1 base respectively, with 8 bases between them. The length of the CDR3 is 13 residues. CDR1 is SNHLY and CDR2 is FYNNEI in the germline V gene. The CDR3 here is CASSGVTNEKLFF. For the CDR3, the DNA is TGTGCCAGCTCGGGGGTAACTAATGAAAAACTGTTTTTT.

V gene TRBV28 combines with J gene TRBJ1-4, with 9 bases matching TRBD1. In germline, CDR1 is MDHEN, CDR2 SYDVKM. The CDR3 is 16 residues long. Trimming removed 2 bases from V and 7 bases from J; junction bases left unmatched: 8. CDR3 sequence (DNA): TGTGCCAGCAGTTTACCGCATACAGGGGGCAGTGAAAAACTGTTTTTT. Its translation is CASSLPHTGGSEKLFF. The variable domain in full, completed from reference TRBV28 and TRBJ1-4, reads DVKVTQSSRYLVKRTGEKVFLECVQDMDHENMFWYRQDPGLGLRLIYFSYDVKMKEKGDIPEGYSVSREKKERFSLILESASTNQTSMYLCASSLPHTGGSEKLFFGSGTQLSVL.

The chain employs TRBV28 and TRBJ1-6; possible D gene TRBD1, 5 bases. The CDR3 runs 15 residues. With 6 bases removed from V and 2 bases from J, the gap between germline ends came to 11 bases. Germline V gene data show CDR1 as MDHEN and CDR2 as SYDVKM. CDR3 amino acids: CASSLQGAYNSPLHF. DNA for the CDR3: TGTGCCAGCAGCCTCCAGGGTGCCTATAATTCACCCCTCCACTTT.

This chain connects TRBV28 to TRBJ1-2; the D is unclear. Trimming pared 1 base from V and 8 bases from J, leaving 17 bases between. This CDR3 spans 15 amino acids. Looked up from germline, CDR1 is MDHEN and CDR2 is SYDVKM. CDR3 residues: CASSLLERALEGYTF. The CDR3 DNA is TGTGCCAGCAGTTTATTGGAACGAGCTCTGGAGGGCTACACCTTC.

This clone was seen once. The chain recombines TRBV28 with TRBJ2-3; D gene unclear. With 1 base removed from V and 1 base from J, the gap between germline ends came to 9 bases. From germline, CDR1 is MDHEN and CDR2 SYDVKM. This CDR3 is 15 amino acids long. CDR3 sequence reads: CASSLSTPGTDTQYF. CDR3 nucleotide sequence: TGTGCCAGCAGTTTATCGACTCCCGGCACAGATACGCAGTATTTT.

The chain has TRBV11-2 and TRBJ2-1, with TRBD2 identical over 15 bases. Germline CDR1 SGHAT, CDR2 FQNNGV. J was trimmed by 7 bases and V by 0 bases; bases with no gene match: 1. The CDR3 consists of 16 residues. CDR3 coding DNA: TGTGCCAGCAGCTTAGATGGGACTAGCGGGAGGAATGAGCAGTTCTTC. This encodes CASSLDGTSGRNEQFF.